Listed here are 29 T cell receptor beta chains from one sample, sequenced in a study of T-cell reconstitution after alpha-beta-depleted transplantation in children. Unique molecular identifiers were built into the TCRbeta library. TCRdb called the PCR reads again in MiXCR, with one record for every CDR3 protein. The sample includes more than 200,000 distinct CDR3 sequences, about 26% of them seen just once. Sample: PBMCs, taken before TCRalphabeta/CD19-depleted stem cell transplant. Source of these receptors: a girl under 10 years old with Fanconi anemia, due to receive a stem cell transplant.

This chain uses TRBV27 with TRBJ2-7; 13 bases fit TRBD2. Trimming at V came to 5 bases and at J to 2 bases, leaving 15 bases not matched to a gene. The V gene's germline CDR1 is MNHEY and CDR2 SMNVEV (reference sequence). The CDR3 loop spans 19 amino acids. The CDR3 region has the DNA TGTGCCAGCAGTGCCCGACTAGCGGGAGGAAACTACCAAACCTACGAGCAGTACTTC. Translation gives CASSARLAGGNYQTYEQYF.

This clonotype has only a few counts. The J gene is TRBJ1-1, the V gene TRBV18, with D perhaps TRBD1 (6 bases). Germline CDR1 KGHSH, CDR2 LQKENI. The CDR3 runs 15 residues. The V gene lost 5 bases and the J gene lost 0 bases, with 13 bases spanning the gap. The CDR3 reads CASSTGAGMNTEAFF. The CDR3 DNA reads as TGTGCCAGCTCAACGGGGGCGGGGATGAACACTGAAGCTTTCTTT.

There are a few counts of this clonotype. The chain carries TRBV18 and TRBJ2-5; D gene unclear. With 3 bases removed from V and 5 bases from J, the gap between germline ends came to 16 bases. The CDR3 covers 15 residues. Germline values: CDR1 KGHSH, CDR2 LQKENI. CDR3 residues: CASSPVTTFGETQYF. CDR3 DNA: TGTGCCAGCTCACCTGTGACCACTTTTGGGGAGACCCAGTACTTC.

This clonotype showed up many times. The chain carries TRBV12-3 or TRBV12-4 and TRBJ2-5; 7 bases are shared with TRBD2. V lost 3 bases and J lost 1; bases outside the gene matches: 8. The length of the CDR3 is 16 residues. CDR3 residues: CASSFQAGDLQETQYF. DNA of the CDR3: TGTGCCAGCAGTTTTCAGGCGGGAGACCTCCAAGAGACCCAGTACTTC.

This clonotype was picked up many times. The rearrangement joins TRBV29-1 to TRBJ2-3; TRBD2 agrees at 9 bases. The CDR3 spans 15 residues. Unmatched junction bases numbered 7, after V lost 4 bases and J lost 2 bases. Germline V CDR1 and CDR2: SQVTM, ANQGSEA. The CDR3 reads CSVGGGGVHTDTQYF. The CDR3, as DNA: TGCAGCGTTGGAGGCGGGGGGGTACACACAGATACGCAGTATTTT.

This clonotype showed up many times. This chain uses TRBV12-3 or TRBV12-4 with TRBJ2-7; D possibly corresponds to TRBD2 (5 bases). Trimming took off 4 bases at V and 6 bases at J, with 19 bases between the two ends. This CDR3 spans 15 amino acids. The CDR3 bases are TGTGCCAGCAGTTCTACGCCGGAAGGAGGTGTCGAGCAGTACTTC. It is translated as CASSSTPEGGVEQYF.

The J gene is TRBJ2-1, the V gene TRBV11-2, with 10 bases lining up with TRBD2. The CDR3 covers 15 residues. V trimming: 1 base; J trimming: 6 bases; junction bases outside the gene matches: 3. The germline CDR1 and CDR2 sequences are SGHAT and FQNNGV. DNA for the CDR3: TGTGCCAGCAGCTTAGGCGTAGCGGGAGGCAATGAGCAGTTCTTC. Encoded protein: CASSLGVAGGNEQFF.

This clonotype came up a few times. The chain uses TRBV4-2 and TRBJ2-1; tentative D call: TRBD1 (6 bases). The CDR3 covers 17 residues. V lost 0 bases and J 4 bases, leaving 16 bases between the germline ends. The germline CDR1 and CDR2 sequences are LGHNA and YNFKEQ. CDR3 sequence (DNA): TGTGCCAGCAGCCAAGATAAGTCAGGGGTACATTACAATGAGCAGTTCTTC. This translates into CASSQDKSGVHYNEQFF.

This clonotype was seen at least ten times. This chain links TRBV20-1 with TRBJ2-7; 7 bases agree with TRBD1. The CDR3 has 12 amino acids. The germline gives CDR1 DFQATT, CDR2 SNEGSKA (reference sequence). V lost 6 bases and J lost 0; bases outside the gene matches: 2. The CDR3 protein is CSADRASYEQYF. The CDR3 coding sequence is TGCAGTGCCGACAGGGCCTCCTACGAGCAGTACTTC.

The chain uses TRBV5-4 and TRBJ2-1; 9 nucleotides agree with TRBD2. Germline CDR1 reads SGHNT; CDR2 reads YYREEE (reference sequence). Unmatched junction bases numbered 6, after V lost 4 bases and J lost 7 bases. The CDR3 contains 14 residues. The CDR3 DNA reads TGTGCCAGCAGCACCTCGGGACTAGCTAATGAGCAGTTCTTC. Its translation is CASSTSGLANEQFF.

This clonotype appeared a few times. This CDR3 reads CASSNGETQYF. The CDR3, as DNA: TGTGCCAGCTCAAACGGAGAGACCCAGTACTTC. The gene calls are TRBV18 and TRBJ2-5; no reliable D call. V dropped 5 bases and J dropped 4 bases, with 5 bases sitting between them. CDR3 length: 11 residues. The V gene's germline CDR1 is KGHSH and CDR2 LQKENI.

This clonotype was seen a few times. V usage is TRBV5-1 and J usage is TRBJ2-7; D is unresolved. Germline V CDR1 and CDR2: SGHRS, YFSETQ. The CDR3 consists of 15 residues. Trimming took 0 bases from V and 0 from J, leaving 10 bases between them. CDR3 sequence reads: CASSLEPSLSYEQYF. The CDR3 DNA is TGCGCCAGCAGCTTGGAGCCGTCACTCTCCTACGAGCAGTACTTC.

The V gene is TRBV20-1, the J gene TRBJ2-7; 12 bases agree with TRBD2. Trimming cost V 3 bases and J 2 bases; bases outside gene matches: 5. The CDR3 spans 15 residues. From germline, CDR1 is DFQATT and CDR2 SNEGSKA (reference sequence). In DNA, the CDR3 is TGCAGTGCTAGTTTGCGACTAGCGGGGGCCTACGAGCAGTACTTC. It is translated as CSASLRLAGAYEQYF.

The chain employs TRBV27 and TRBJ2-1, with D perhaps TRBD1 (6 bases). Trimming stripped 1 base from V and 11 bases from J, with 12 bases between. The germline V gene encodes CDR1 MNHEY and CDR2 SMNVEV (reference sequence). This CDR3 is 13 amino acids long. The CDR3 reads CASSLLSQGKQFF. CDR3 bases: TGTGCCAGCAGTTTATTATCACAGGGCAAGCAGTTCTTC.

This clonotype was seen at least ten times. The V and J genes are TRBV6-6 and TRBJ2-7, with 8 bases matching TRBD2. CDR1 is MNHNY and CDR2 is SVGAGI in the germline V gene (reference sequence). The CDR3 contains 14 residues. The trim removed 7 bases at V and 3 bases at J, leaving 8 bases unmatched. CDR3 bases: TGTGCCAGCACCCTCAGCGGGAGCTTCTACGAGCAGTACTTC. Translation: CASTLSGSFYEQYF.

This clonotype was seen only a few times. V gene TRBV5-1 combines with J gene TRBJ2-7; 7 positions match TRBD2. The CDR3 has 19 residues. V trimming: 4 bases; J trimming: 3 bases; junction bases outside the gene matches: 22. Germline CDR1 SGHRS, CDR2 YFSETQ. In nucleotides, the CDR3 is TGCGCCAGCAGCGGCCCTCCATTTCGCGGGAGTCGAGCTAACTACGAGCAGTACTTC. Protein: CASSGPPFRGSRANYEQYF.

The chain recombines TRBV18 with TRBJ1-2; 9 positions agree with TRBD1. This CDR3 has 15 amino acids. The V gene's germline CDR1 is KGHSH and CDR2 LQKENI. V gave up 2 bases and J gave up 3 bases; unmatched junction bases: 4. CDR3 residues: CASSPNTGGYYGYTF. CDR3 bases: TGTGCCAGCTCACCAAATACAGGGGGCTACTATGGCTACACCTTC.

CDR3 in amino acids: CASSLNQDGGLEAFF. The CDR3 coding sequence is TGTGCCAGCAGTCTCAACCAGGACGGGGGACTTGAAGCTTTCTTT. The V gene is TRBV12-3 or TRBV12-4, the J gene TRBJ1-1; D is perhaps TRBD1 (5 bases). Trimming left V 5 bases short and J 7 bases short, with 20 bases between. CDR3 length: 15 residues.

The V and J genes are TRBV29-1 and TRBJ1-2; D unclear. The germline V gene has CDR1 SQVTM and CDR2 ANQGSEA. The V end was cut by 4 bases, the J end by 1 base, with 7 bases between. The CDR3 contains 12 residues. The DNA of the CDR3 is TGCAGCGTTGTCGACTTTAACTATGGCTACACCTTC. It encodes CSVVDFNYGYTF.

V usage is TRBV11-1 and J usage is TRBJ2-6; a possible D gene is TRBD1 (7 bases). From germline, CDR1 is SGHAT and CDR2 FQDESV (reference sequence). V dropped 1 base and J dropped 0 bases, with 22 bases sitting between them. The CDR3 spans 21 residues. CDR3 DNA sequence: TGTGCCAGCAGCTTAGTGAAAAGTATGCGGGACAGCCTCTCTGGGGCCAACGTCCTGACTTTC. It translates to CASSLVKSMRDSLSGANVLTF.

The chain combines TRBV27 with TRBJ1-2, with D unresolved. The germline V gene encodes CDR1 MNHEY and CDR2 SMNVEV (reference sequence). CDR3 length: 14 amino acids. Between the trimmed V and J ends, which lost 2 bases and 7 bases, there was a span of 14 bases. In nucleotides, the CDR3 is TGTGCCAGCAGTTTAATGGGCTTGATGGGTGGCTACACCTTC. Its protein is CASSLMGLMGGYTF.

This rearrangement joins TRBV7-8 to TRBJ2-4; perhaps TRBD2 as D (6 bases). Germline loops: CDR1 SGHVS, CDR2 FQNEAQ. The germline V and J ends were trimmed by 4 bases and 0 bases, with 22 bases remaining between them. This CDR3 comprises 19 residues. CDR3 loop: CASSSLLGLAEIAKNIQYF. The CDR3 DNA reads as TGTGCCAGCAGCTCCCTTTTAGGCTTAGCGGAGATAGCCAAAAACATTCAGTACTTC.

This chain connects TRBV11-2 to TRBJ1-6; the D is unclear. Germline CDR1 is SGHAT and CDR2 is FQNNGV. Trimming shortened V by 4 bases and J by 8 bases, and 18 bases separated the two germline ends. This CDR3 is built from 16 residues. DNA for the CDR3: TGTGCCAGCAGCTCTACTGGATCCCGAGGCGATTCACCCCTCCACTTT. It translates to CASSSTGSRGDSPLHF.

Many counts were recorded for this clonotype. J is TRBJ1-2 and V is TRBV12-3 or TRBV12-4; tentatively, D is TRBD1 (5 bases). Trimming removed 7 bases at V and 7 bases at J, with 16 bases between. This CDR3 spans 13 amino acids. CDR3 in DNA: TGTGCCAGCAAACTTGGGGGATTTGGTGGCTACACCTTC. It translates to CASKLGGFGGYTF.

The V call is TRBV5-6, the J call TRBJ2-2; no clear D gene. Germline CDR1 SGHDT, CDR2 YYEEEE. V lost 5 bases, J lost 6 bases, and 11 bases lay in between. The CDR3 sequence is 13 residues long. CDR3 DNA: TGTGCCAGCAGACGTCTAGGATCCGGGGAGCTGTTTTTT. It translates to CASRRLGSGELFF.

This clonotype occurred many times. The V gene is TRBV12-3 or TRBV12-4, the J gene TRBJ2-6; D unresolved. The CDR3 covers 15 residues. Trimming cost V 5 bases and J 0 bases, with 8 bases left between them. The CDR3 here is CASSHTSSGANVLTF. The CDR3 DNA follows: TGTGCCAGCAGTCATACAAGCTCTGGGGCCAACGTCCTGACTTTC.

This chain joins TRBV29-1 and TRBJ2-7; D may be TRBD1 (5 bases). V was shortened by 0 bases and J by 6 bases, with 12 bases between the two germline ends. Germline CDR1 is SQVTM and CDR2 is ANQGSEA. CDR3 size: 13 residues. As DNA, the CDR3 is TGCAGCGTTGAAGAAGGGGCCACGGTCGAGCAGTACTTC. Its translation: CSVEEGATVEQYF.

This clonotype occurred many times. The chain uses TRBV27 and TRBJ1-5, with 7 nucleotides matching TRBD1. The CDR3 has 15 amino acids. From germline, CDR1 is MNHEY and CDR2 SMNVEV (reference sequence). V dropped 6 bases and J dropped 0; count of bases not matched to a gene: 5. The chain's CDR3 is CASSDRAYSNQPQHF. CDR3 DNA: TGTGCCAGCAGCGACAGGGCCTATAGCAATCAGCCCCAGCATTTT.

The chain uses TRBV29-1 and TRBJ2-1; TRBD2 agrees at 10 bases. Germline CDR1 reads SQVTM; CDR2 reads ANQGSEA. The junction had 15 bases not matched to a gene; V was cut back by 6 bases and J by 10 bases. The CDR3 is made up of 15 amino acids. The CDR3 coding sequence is TGCAGCGTGACAGCCCTAGCGGGGGATCTTAAGGAGCAGTTCTTC. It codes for CSVTALAGDLKEQFF.